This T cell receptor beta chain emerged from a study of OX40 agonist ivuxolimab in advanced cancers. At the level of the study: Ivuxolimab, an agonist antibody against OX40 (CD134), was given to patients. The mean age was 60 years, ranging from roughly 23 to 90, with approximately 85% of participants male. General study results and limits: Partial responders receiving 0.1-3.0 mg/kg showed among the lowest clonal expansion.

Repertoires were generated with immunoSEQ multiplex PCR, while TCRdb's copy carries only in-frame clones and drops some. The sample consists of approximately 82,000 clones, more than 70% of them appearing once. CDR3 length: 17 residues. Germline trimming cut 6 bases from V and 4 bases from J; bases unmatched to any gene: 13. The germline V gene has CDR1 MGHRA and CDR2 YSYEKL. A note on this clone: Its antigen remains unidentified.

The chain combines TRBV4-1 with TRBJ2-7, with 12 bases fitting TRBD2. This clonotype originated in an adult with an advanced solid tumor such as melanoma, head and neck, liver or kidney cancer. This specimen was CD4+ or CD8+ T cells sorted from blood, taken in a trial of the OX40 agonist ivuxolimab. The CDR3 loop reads CASSPGLAGPRRYEQYF. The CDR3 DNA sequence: TGCGCCAGCAGTCCCGGACTAGCGGGGCCACGTAGGTACGAGCAGTACTTC.